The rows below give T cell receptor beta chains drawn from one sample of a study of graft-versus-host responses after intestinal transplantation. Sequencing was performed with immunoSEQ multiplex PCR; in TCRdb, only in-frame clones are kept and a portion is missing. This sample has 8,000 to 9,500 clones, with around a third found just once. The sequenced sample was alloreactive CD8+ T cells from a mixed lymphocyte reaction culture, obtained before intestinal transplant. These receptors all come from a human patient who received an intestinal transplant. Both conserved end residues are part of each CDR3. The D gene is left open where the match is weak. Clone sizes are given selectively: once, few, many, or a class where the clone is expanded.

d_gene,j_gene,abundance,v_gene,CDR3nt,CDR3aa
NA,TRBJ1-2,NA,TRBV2,TGTGCCAGCAGTGAAGGGGGCAGGGCTACCTCATATGGCTACACCTTC,CASSEGGRATSYGYTF
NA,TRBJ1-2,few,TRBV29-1,TGCAGCGTTCCTCATGGGGGGAGCCCTGGCTATGGCTACACCTTC,CSVPHGGSPGYGYTF
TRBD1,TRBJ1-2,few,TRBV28,TGTGCCAGCAGTCCGACAGGGGGCTGGTATGGCTACACCTTC,CASSPTGGWYGYTF
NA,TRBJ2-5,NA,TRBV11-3,TGTGCCAGCAGCCGGGACACCCAAGAGACCCAGTACTTC,CASSRDTQETQYF
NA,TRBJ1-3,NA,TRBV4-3,TGCGCCAGCAGCCAAGTGTTAGTCAGCGGAGTTGGAAACACCATATATTTT,CASSQVLVSGVGNTIYF
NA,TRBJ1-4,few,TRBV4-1,TGCGCCAGCAGCCAAGTCCCCTACATTTTGGCGGGGAGTGAAAAACTGTTTTTT,CASSQVPYILAGSEKLFF
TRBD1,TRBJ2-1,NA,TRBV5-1,TGCGCCAGCAGCGGCGACAGGGCCAATGAGCAGTTCTTC,CASSGDRANEQFF
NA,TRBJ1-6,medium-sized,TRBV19,TGTGCCAGTAGTATATGGTATTCGGGTAATTCACCCCTCCACTTT,CASSIWYSGNSPLHF
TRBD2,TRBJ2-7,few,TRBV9,TGTGCCAGCAGCGTAGGGACTAGCGGGGGTTCCCCCTACGAGCAGTACTTC,CASSVGTSGGSPYEQYF
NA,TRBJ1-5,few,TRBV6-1,TGTGCCAGCAGTGAAGTGGCATTTAGCAATCAGCCCCAGCATTTT,CASSEVAFSNQPQHF
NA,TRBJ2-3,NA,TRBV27,TGTGCCAGCAGTTTAAGTTCAAAGCATACGCAGTATTTT,CASSLSSKHTQYF
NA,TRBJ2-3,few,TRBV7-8,TGTGCCAGCAGCTTCGACTACTCTAGCACAGATACGCAGTATTTT,CASSFDYSSTDTQYF
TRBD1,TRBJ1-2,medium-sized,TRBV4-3,TGCGCCAGCAGCCAAGAAGGAGGGACAGGATATGGCTACACCTTC,CASSQEGGTGYGYTF
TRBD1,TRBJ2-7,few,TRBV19,TGTGCCAGTAGTCCTTGGACAGGGGGAAGCTACGAGCAGTACTTC,CASSPWTGGSYEQYF
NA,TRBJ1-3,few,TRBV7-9,TGTGCCAGCAGTTCGGCATATTCAGGTTCTGGAAACACCATATATTTT,CASSSAYSGSGNTIYF
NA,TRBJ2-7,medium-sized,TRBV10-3,TGTGCCATCAGTGAGTCGAGGACTTCGTACTTC,CAISESRTSYF
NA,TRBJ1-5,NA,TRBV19,TGTGCCAGTAGTATTATTGGGCATCAGCCCCAGCATTTT,CASSIIGHQPQHF
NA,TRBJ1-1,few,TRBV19,TGTGCCAGTCTCCATACCATCGGCACTGAAGCTTTCTTT,CASLHTIGTEAFF
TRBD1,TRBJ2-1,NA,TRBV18,TGTGCCAGCTCACCACGGATGTCGGGACAGGGGTTCAATGAGCAGTTCTTC,CASSPRMSGQGFNEQFF
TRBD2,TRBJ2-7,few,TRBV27,TGTGCCAGCAGTTTAGCGGGAGGGAAATTCTACGAGCAGTACTTC,CASSLAGGKFYEQYF
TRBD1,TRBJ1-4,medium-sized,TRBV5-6,TGTGCCAGCAGCTCGAAATTACAGGGGGCTGAAAGAGAAAAACTGTTTTTT,CASSSKLQGAEREKLFF
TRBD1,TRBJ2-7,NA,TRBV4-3,TGCGCCAGCAGCCAAGATAGATTCCGGACAGGGTTCGACGAGCAGTACTTC,CASSQDRFRTGFDEQYF
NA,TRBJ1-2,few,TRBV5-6,TGTGCCAGCAATCCGATGAGAGCGGCCAACTATGGCTACACCTTC,CASNPMRAANYGYTF
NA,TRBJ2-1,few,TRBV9,TGTGCCAGCAGCGTCTTTGGGAGCTCCTACAATGAGCAGTTCTTC,CASSVFGSSYNEQFF
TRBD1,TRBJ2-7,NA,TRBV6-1,TGTGCCAGCAGTGACACCGGGACAGGGGGAGGGTGGTCCTACGAGCAGTACTTC,CASSDTGTGGGWSYEQYF
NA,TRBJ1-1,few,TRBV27,TGTGCCAGCAGTTTCCCAGGGAACACTGAAGCTTTCTTT,CASSFPGNTEAFF
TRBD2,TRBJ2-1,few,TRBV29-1,TGCAGCGTTGAACGGGGGGGTCCATACAATGAGCAGTTCTTC,CSVERGGPYNEQFF
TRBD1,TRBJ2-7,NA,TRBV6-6,TGTGCCAGCGCCAATTCGGACAGGGGAGGTGAGCAGTACTTC,CASANSDRGGEQYF
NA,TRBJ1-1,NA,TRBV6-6,TGTGCCAGCAATTCCCATTCGGTCATGAACACTGAAGCTTTCTTT,CASNSHSVMNTEAFF
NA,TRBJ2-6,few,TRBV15,TGTGCCACCAGCCGTATACAGGGAACCGGGGCCAACGTCCTGACTTTC,CATSRIQGTGANVLTF
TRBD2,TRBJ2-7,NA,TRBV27,TGTGCCAGCAGTCGATCGACTAGCGCCTACGAGCAGTACTTC,CASSRSTSAYEQYF
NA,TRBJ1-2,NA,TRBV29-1,TGCAGCGTTGGTTGGTCAGGGCCCTATGGCTACACCTTC,CSVGWSGPYGYTF
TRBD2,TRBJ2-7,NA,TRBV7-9,TGTGCCAGCAGCTTACCAGCGGGAGCAAACGAGCAGTACTTC,CASSLPAGANEQYF
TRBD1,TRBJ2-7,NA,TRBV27,TGTGCCAGCAGTCTTATCTACGGGACAGGGACCTACGAGCAGTACTTC,CASSLIYGTGTYEQYF
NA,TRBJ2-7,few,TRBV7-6,TGTGCCAGCAGTCTCGAGATAACCTACGAGCAGTACTTC,CASSLEITYEQYF
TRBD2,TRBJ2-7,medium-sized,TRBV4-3,TGCGCCAGCAGCCAAGTGCCTAGCGGGGCGTACGAGCAGTACTTC,CASSQVPSGAYEQYF
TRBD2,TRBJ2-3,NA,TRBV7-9,TGTGCCAGCAGCTTAGCCCCGGGGACTACCTTACAGACAACAGATACGCAGTATTTT,CASSLAPGTTLQTTDTQYF
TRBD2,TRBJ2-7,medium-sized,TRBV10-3,TGTGCCATCAGTGAGTCGAATAGACTAGCGGGACCCATTTACGAGCAGTACTTC,CAISESNRLAGPIYEQYF
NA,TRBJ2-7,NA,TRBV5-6,TGTGCCAGCAGCCCCGGACTTTTCTACGAGCAGTACTTC,CASSPGLFYEQYF
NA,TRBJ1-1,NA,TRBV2,TGTGCCAGCAAGAGGGGACCCGGGGGCACTGAAGCTTTCTTT,CASKRGPGGTEAFF
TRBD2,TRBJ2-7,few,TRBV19,TGTGCCAGTAGACCGACTAGCGGGAGCTACGAGCAGTACTTC,CASRPTSGSYEQYF
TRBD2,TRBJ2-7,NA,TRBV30,TGTGGTTGGGGGGTACTAGCGGGACACGTGCAGTACTTC,CGWGVLAGHVQYF
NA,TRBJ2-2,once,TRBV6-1,TGTGCCAGCAGCAACCTACAGGAAACCGGGGAGCTGTTTTTT,CASSNLQETGELFF
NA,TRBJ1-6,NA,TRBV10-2,TGCGCCAGCAGTGAGCTAGGGGCAGGTTCACCCCTCCACTTT,CASSELGAGSPLHF
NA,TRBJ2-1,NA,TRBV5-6,TGTGCCAGCAGCTTGGCCGGTGGGCAAAGCTCCTACAATGAGCAGTTCTTC,CASSLAGGQSSYNEQFF
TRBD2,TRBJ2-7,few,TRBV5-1,TGCGCCAGCAGCTTCACTTATGTAGCGGGGGGGTTCGGGTACGAGCAGTACTTC,CASSFTYVAGGFGYEQYF
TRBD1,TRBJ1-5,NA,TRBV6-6,TGTGCCAGCAGTAGGACAGGTTATAGCAATCAGCCCCAGCATTTT,CASSRTGYSNQPQHF
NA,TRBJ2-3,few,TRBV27,TGTGCCAGCAGTTTACTGCTCCGCGGGGATACGCAGTATTTT,CASSLLLRGDTQYF
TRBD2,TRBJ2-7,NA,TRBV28,TGTGCCAGCAGTTTATGGGGACTAGCGGGAGAAACCTACGAGCAGTACTTC,CASSLWGLAGETYEQYF
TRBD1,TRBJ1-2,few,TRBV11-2,TGTGCCAGCAGCTCGGCCCATCCGGGACAGGGACCCTATGGCTACACCTTC,CASSSAHPGQGPYGYTF
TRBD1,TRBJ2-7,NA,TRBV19,TGTGCCAGTACCGCCGGGACAGGGGGCTACGAGCAGTACTTC,CASTAGTGGYEQYF